These T cell receptor beta chains were read from a single sample in a study of T cell responses to AZD1222 COVID-19 vaccine. The table came from immunoSEQ multiplex PCR; TCRdb's copy has only in-frame clones and leaves some out. Of about 120,000 clones listed, around 92% are singletons. This sample comprised peripheral blood, obtained on day 0 of AZD1222 vaccination. The receptors originated from an adult in good health. The CDR3 runs from the conserved cysteine through the conserved F or W. Fields, in order: clone size, V gene, J gene, D gene, CDR3 DNA, CDR3 protein. D genes are given only for firm matches. The listing skips clone size in some rows; elsewhere it reads once, few, many or a size class.

.	TRBV3-1/TRBV3-2	TRBJ2-7	.	TGTGCCAGCAGCCAAGATCTGGTGGGCTACGAGCAGTACTTC	CASSQDLVGYEQYF
.	TRBV21-1	TRBJ2-7	.	TGTGCCAGCAGCTACGGACAAGGGTCTACCTACGAGCAGTACTTC	CASSYGQGSTYEQYF
.	TRBV27	TRBJ1-2	.	TGTGCCAGCAGCCCGCCGGGATGGGGTAACTATGGCTACACCTTC	CASSPPGWGNYGYTF
.	TRBV7-9	TRBJ1-1	.	TGTGCCAGCAGCTTGGCAGGGTTGAACACTGAAGCTTTCTTT	CASSLAGLNTEAFF
.	TRBV4-1	TRBJ1-2	.	TGCGCCAGCAGCCAAGATCGGTATGATCTTACCAGGAAGGACTATGGCTACACCTTC	CASSQDRYDLTRKDYGYTF
once	TRBV7-9	TRBJ2-7	.	TGTGCCAGCAGCCCCACGCAGGGAGTAGGATTTCGGTTTTCGAACGAGCAGTACTTC	CASSPTQGVGFRFSNEQYF
.	TRBV5-6	TRBJ1-4	.	TGTGCCAGCACCGCTCTCCATCGCGCAAGTAATGAAAAACTGTTTTTT	CASTALHRASNEKLFF
.	TRBV7-2	TRBJ2-7	TRBD1	TGTGCCAGCAGATCCACGGGACAGGGTCGTGAGCAGTACTTC	CASRSTGQGREQYF
.	TRBV28	TRBJ1-2	TRBD1	TGTGCCAGCAGTGCAGGGGGCAGGGGCTACACCTTC	CASSAGGRGYTF
.	TRBV10-3	TRBJ2-2	.	TGTGCCATCAGTGATGGCAGGGCAGGGGACACCGGGGAGCTGTTTTTT	CAISDGRAGDTGELFF
.	TRBV28	TRBJ1-1	.	TGTGCCACCCCCGGAGGAGCTTTCTTT	CATPGGAFF
.	TRBV27	TRBJ1-6	TRBD1	TGTGCCAGCAGTTCTGGGTGGACAGGCAATTCACCCCTCCACTTT	CASSSGWTGNSPLHF
once	TRBV5-1	TRBJ2-7	.	TGCGCCAGCAGCTTGGGGCACTACGAGCAGTACTTC	CASSLGHYEQYF
.	TRBV19	TRBJ2-5	TRBD2	TGTGCCAGTAGTATTGGGAGCGGGGGGGAGACCCAGTACTTC	CASSIGSGGETQYF
.	TRBV2	TRBJ2-7	.	TGTGCCAGCAGTGAAGGGGGTTCCTACGAGCAGTACTTC	CASSEGGSYEQYF
.	TRBV5-8	TRBJ1-2	TRBD1	TGTGCCAGCAGCTCCGCTAGGGGGCGAGACTTTGGCTACACCTTC	CASSSARGRDFGYTF
.	TRBV7-8	TRBJ2-2	.	TGTGCCAGCAGCTTGTCCGGTGACCTGGCCGGGGAGCTGTTTTTT	CASSLSGDLAGELFF
.	TRBV11-2	TRBJ2-1	TRBD2	TGTGCCAGCAGCCCCCTTAGCGGGACTAGCTTTGAGCAGTTCTTC	CASSPLSGTSFEQFF
.	TRBV18	TRBJ1-5	.	TGTGCCAGCTCACCAGGACAGCCCCAGCATTTT	CASSPGQPQHF
.	TRBV6-5	TRBJ1-2	TRBD1	TGTGCCAGCAGGGTACAGGGGGCAACGGGGGGCTACACCTTC	CASRVQGATGGYTF
.	TRBV5-1	TRBJ1-1	.	TGCGCCAGCAGCTTCGGCACTGAAGCTTTCTTT	CASSFGTEAFF
.	TRBV4-3	TRBJ1-6	.	TGCGCCAGCAGCCAAGGCCAGGGGCTCTCTTCACCCCTCCACTTT	CASSQGQGLSSPLHF
.	TRBV9	TRBJ2-1	.	TGTGCCAGCAGCCCCCGGGGTAGCGAACGATACAATGAGCAGTTCTTC	CASSPRGSERYNEQFF
.	TRBV5-6	TRBJ1-2	TRBD1	TGTGCCAGCAGCTTACAGGGGGCAAACTATGGCTACACCTTC	CASSLQGANYGYTF
.	TRBV6-6	TRBJ1-3	TRBD1	TGTGCCAGCAGTTACAGGGACAGGGGAAACACCATATATTTT	CASSYRDRGNTIYF
.	TRBV5-4	TRBJ2-5	.	TGTGCCAGCAGCGCCGGCCTAGCCTCCGAAGAGACCCAGTACTTC	CASSAGLASEETQYF
.	TRBV6-5	TRBJ1-6	TRBD1	TGTGCCAGCAGTTACTCCCCACAGGGGGCGAAGTCACCCCTCCACTTT	CASSYSPQGAKSPLHF
.	TRBV7-2	TRBJ1-5	.	TGTGCCAGCAGCTTACAGGAGTATCAGCCCCAGCATTTT	CASSLQEYQPQHF
.	TRBV15	TRBJ2-7	.	TGTGCCACCAGCAGACCCGGGACACTTCTTTCCTACGAGCAGTACTTC	CATSRPGTLLSYEQYF
.	TRBV13	TRBJ2-7	TRBD2	TGTGCCAGCAGCTTTAGCGGGAGGACTTACAGCTCCTACGAGCAGTACTTC	CASSFSGRTYSSYEQYF
.	TRBV12-3/TRBV12-4	TRBJ1-1	.	TGTGCCAGCAGTTTTCAGCGGACTGAAGCTTTCTTT	CASSFQRTEAFF
.	TRBV27	TRBJ2-1	.	TGTGCCAGCTCGTTACTAGGGGCGATCTCCTACAATGAGCAGTTCTTC	CASSLLGAISYNEQFF
.	TRBV30	TRBJ1-2	.	TGTGCCTTCCGAGGGACACACACCTACACCTTC	CAFRGTHTYTF
.	TRBV5-1	TRBJ1-6	TRBD1	TGCGCCAGCAGCACAGGGGTCTACGGTTATTCACCCCTCCACTTT	CASSTGVYGYSPLHF
.	TRBV10-3	TRBJ2-7	TRBD2	TGTGCCATCAGTGGGACTAGCGGGGCGACCTACGAGCAGTACTTC	CAISGTSGATYEQYF
.	TRBV5-6	TRBJ2-3	.	TGTGCCAGCAGCTTGGTGAGAGGTCCCACCACAGATACGCAGTATTTT	CASSLVRGPTTDTQYF
.	TRBV5-6	TRBJ2-2	TRBD2	TGTGCCAGCAGCTTGTACGGCGGGGGGACCGGGGAGCTGTTTTTT	CASSLYGGGTGELFF
.	TRBV3-1/TRBV3-2	TRBJ1-1	.	TGTGCCAGCAGCTACAGGACAGAGAACACTGAAGCTTTCTTT	CASSYRTENTEAFF
.	TRBV5-5	TRBJ1-5	TRBD1	TGTGCCAGCAGCCTGACAGGGCAGATCAATCAGCCCCAGCATTTT	CASSLTGQINQPQHF
once	TRBV14	TRBJ1-1	.	TGTGCCAGCAGCCAAGCGGGCCGGGCCACTGAAGCTTTCTTT	CASSQAGRATEAFF
few	TRBV4-3	TRBJ1-2	TRBD1	TGCGCCAGCAGCCAAGACAGGGGGCATGCCGGCTACACCTTC	CASSQDRGHAGYTF
once	TRBV6-2/TRBV6-3	TRBJ2-7	.	TGTGCCAGCAGTCACTCAGTCGGGCTCGCCTACGAGCAGTACTTC	CASSHSVGLAYEQYF
.	TRBV9	TRBJ1-4	.	TGTGCCAGCAGCGTAAGTCCTAATGAAAAACTGTTTTTT	CASSVSPNEKLFF